This T cell receptor beta chain comes out of a study of CD8+ T cells in alopecia areata (dated by TCRdb to the late 2010s). With respect to the entire study: Treated patients were enrolled in an open-label pilot trial of oral tofacitinib, 5 to 10 mg twice daily, for moderate-to-severe alopecia areata. Amplification of TCRbeta CDR3 regions was done by immunoSEQ multiplex PCR using 35 Vbeta forward primers and 13 Jbeta reverse primers. Patients received tofacitinib for 6 to 18 months and were then followed off drug for 6 months to check for delayed response and recurrence. The RNA source kit depended on sample type: the PAXgene miRNA kit for fixed scalp, the miRNeasy kit for PBMCs, and the RNeasy kit for mouse skin. Tofacitinib-treated patients had biopsies at baseline and at 4 and 24 weeks of treatment, with a later scalp biopsy in several patients. Disease severity in treated patients was measured with the SALT score, which quantifies the percentage of affected scalp surface area. Human TCRbeta sequencing covered scalp tissue and sorted CD4+ and CD8+ peripheral blood T cells from patchy and totalis/universalis alopecia areata patients and healthy controls. Scalp clonality was compared among normal scalp (n=4), patchy alopecia areata scalp (n=8), and alopecia totalis/universalis scalp (n=8). To study T cell clonal expansion in alopecia areata, the researchers applied high-throughput TCRbeta sequencing to both the C3H/HeJ mouse model and human patients.

Deletion took 1 base off V and 9 bases off J, with a span of 8 bases between the germline ends. The CDR3, from cysteine to phenylalanine, totals 12 residues. The DNA shown is the 36-base CDR3, in frame from base 1. The germline V gene encodes CDR1 SGHRS and CDR2 YFSETQ. The treatment or condition label, as the study defines it: oral pan-JAK inhibitor, 5-10 mg twice daily. Lesional scalp punch biopsies and peripheral blood were collected from alopecia areata patients. After PBMCs were isolated by density centrifugation and stained for CD3, CD4 and CD8, a FACSAria was used to sort CD4+ and CD8+ T cells. In this sample, this clone turned up a few times. Its recognized antigen is unknown. No base quality information exists; no much larger clone differs at one position. The receptor library was made with the immunoSEQ multiplex PCR assay. To provide template for TCR sequencing, every sample had RNA extracted and reverse transcribed into cDNA. SuperScript III was used for first-strand cDNA synthesis, primed with a 2:1 mix of oligo-dT and random hexamers. A synthetic immune receptor repertoire was used to gauge amplification bias, and whatever bias remained was removed computationally. Under the source paper's analysis protocol: Raw reads were preprocessed for error removal, and CDR3 was defined according to IMGT conventions as running from the conserved cysteine to phenylalanine. To get clonality, Shannon entropy was normalized by log2 of the number of productive unique TCRs and the result was subtracted from 1. CD4 or CD8 identity of scalp clones was inferred by cross-referencing scalp TCRbeta sequences with sorted blood CD4 and CD8 repertoires. TCRdb took over this immuneACCESS table, retaining in-frame rearrangements with V and J assigned. Such tables are incomplete; in checked studies, under half of the missing clones stem from an unresolved V gene, and the remainder is unexplained. V, J and clone size were drawn from that table, and D and trimming were deduced from the DNA. This sample is represented by about 200,000 clones; around two fifths of them were singletons. The ten largest clones take up just under 0.5% of the sample.

Beyond this particular receptor, the publication reports: Many expanded lesional clones were found to persist in scalp and blood during tofacitinib treatment, and relapse after treatment cessation may be partly explained by this persistence. Because the treated cohort was small and included a single nonresponder, larger studies are needed to assess links between baseline CD8+ expansion and response. Tofacitinib significantly decreased scalp clonality and the number of expanded CD8+ clones among the top 100 scalp clones. Shared TCR sequences between patients were less evident than in mice, which may be partly attributable to HLA diversity in the patient population. Unlike mouse skin, where gammadelta T cells dominate, normal human skin contains resident alphabeta T cells that get sequenced too, which complicates analysis of the scalp TCR repertoire. Higher clonality and more expanded CD8+ clones were observed in lesional scalp than in normal scalp, particularly in alopecia totalis/universalis, a finding suggestive of antigenic drive.

Sequenced material: CD4+ T cells sorted from blood, taken between weeks 30 and 35, from a patient treated with tofacitinib. The rearrangement combines TRBV5-1 with TRBJ2-4; the D gene may be TRBD1 or TRBD2, since each aligns over 5 bases. The source of this sequence is a human donor with alopecia areata. The base sequence is TGCGCCAGCAGCTTGAAGGGGAGCATTCAGTACTTC. Its protein is CASSLKGSIQYF.